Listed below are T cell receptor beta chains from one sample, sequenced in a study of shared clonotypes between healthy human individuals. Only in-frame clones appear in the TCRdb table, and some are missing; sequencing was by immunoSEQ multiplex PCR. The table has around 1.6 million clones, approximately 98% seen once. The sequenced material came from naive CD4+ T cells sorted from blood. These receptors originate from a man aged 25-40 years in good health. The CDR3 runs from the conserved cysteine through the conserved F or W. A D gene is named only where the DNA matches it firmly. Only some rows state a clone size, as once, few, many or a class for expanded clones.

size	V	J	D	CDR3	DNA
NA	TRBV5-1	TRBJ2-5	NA	CASSLGRDPETQYF	TGCGCCAGCAGCTTGGGCAGGGATCCAGAGACCCAGTACTTC
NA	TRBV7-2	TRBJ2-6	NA	CASSPRWDRSGANVLTF	TGTGCCAGCAGCCCACGCTGGGACCGCTCTGGGGCCAACGTCCTGACTTTC
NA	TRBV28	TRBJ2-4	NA	CASTVGDGKNIQYF	TGTGCCAGCACCGTTGGAGACGGCAAAAACATTCAGTACTTC
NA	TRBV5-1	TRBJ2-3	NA	CASSSPGSHTDTQYF	TGCGCCAGCAGCTCCCCGGGGTCTCACACAGATACGCAGTATTTT
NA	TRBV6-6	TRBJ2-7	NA	CASSLDRVHEQYF	TGTGCCAGCAGCCTCGACCGAGTTCACGAGCAGTACTTC
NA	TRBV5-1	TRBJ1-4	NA	CASSLEQGLELFF	TGCGCCAGCAGCCTAGAACAGGGTTTAGAACTGTTTTTT
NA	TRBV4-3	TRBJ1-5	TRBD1	CASSPRQGARQPQHF	TGCGCCAGCAGCCCGAGACAGGGGGCGCGGCAGCCCCAGCATTTT
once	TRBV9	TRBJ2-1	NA	CASTLLGSDTAYNEQFF	TGTGCCAGCACCCTCCTGGGGTCGGACACGGCCTACAATGAGCAGTTCTTC
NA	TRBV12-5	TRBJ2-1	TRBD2	CASGIAGGPYNEQFF	TGTGCTAGTGGTATAGCGGGAGGGCCTTACAATGAGCAGTTCTTC
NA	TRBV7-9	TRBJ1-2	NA	CASSTGPLGGYTF	TGTGCCAGCAGCACGGGCCCGCTAGGTGGCTACACCTTC
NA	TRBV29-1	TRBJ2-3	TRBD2	CSATGAGRFTDTQYF	TGCAGCGCCACGGGAGCGGGACGATTCACAGATACGCAGTATTTT
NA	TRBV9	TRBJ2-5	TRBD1	CASSLRTGGQETQYF	TGTGCCAGCAGCCTCCGGACAGGAGGCCAAGAGACCCAGTACTTC
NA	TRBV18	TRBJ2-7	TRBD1	CASSPLGQSYEQYF	TGTGCCAGCTCACCCCTGGGACAGAGCTACGAGCAGTACTTC
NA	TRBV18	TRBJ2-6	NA	CASSGYGANVLTF	TGTGCCAGCTCAGGCTATGGGGCCAACGTCCTGACTTTC
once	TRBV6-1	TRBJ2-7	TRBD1	CASSDRQGTYEQYF	TGTGCCAGCAGTGACAGACAGGGAACCTACGAGCAGTACTTC
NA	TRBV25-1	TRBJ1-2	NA	CASRPGSMGYGYTF	TGTGCCAGCAGGCCCGGTTCCATGGGCTATGGCTACACCTTC
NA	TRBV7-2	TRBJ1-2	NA	CASSPDWSATAYGYTF	TGTGCCAGCAGCCCGGACTGGTCGGCCACAGCCTATGGCTACACCTTC
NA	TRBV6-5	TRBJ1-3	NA	CASTIQASSGNTIYF	TGTGCCAGCACCATACAGGCCAGCTCTGGAAACACCATATATTTT